The T cell receptor (beta chain) under discussion was sequenced for a study of cytomegalovirus exposure and HLA in healthy donors. Comment on this clone: Antigen unknown.

Study-wide results and caveats: In a later analysis, HLA-associated TCR beta chains were more clonally expanded than equally common others. An analysis that came later showed most CMV-associated TCR beta chains appearing HLA-restricted.

PCR amplification relied on 60 Vbeta primers (plus 13 Jbeta primers). As originally analysed: Approximately 9.9 million shared chains were among the about 80 million unique TCR beta chains that a later analysis counted. Sequencing was performed with immunoSEQ multiplex PCR; in TCRdb, only in-frame clones are kept and a portion is missing. Clone size and the V and J calls come from that table; the DNA yielded D and trimming. This table holds tens of thousands of clones, less than 80% found once. V lost 2 bases, J lost 4 bases, and 5 bases stayed unmatched. In germline, CDR1 is SGHNT, CDR2 YYREEE (reference sequence). The CDR3 contains 15 residues.

The rearrangement joins TRBV5-4 to TRBJ2-1, with 8 nucleotides matching TRBD1. The source material was PBMCs. The TCR sequence derives from a man in his sixties in good health and CMV-seropositive. The CDR3 DNA is TGTGCCAGCAGCTTTGGACAGGGTACGTACAATGAGCAGTTCTTC. This gives the protein CASSFGQGTYNEQFF. The full variable domain, its missing parts supplied by reference TRBV5-4 and TRBJ2-1, is ETGVTQSPTHLIKTRGQQVTLRCSSQSGHNTVSWYQQALGQGPQFIFQYYREEENGRGNFPPRFSGLQFPNYSSELNVNALELDDSALYLCASSFGQGTYNEQFFGPGTRLTVL.